This T cell receptor (beta chain) is from a study of CD8+ T cells in alopecia areata. General study findings and limits: Clonality exceeded that of normal scalp in lesional scalp, most notably in alopecia totalis/universalis. Scalp data also include sequences from resident alphabeta T cells of normal skin.

Germline CDR1 and CDR2: MGHRA and YSYEKL. Trimming stripped 1 base from V and 4 bases from J, with 14 bases between. This CDR3 is 16 amino acids long. A remark on this clone: Its antigen is unidentified.

RNA, once extracted, was reverse transcribed into cDNA for use as the sequencing template. Here immunoSEQ multiplex PCR was the method, and the copy in TCRdb shows in-frame clones only, minus some. The data contain over 150,000 clones, approximately 53% of them singletons. The J gene is TRBJ1-5, the V gene TRBV4-1, with D unclear. The receptor's source is a human donor in good health. Sequencing was done on a sample of CD8+ T cells sorted from blood. In nucleotides, the CDR3 is TGCGCCAGCAGCCAAGTGGTCGGGCGAGGAAATCAGCCCCAGCATTTT. This translates into CASSQVVGRGNQPQHF.